A selection of T cell receptor beta chains follows, all from one sample in a study of CD8 T cells in ankylosing spondylitis. TCRdb passed the 5' RACE reads through MiXCR, listing each CDR3 protein once. The sample includes hundreds of thousands of distinct CDR3 sequences, 15% to 20% of them seen just once. Input material: blood, either unsorted or a sorted T cell fraction (not recorded which). These receptors were obtained from a male donor with ankylosing spondylitis. The CDR3 runs from the conserved cysteine through the conserved F or W. Fields, in order: V gene, J gene, clone size, CDR3 protein. Size is omitted from some rows. Given values are once, few, many or a class for expanded clones.

>TRBV28|TRBJ1-1|NA
CASMGSGPLVAFF
>TRBV2|TRBJ1-5|few
CASSDPGQGVGSNQPQHF
>TRBV5-1|TRBJ2-2|few
CASSARTGNTGELFF
>TRBV5-1|TRBJ2-5|NA
CASSVGDLQETQYF
>TRBV20-1|TRBJ2-7|NA
CSASQGRFEQYF
>TRBV9|TRBJ2-1|NA
CASSVAPIQGGTYNEQFF
>TRBV12-3/TRBV12-4|TRBJ1-2|NA
CASSFWAADLGGYTF
>TRBV5-1|TRBJ2-5|NA
CASSRGDAKGETQYF
>TRBV7-2|TRBJ2-2|few
CASSSQGGNTGELFF
>TRBV9|TRBJ1-5|few
CASSVGAGTGGNQPQHF
>TRBV7-9|TRBJ1-1|few
CASSHRTEETEAFF
>TRBV20-1|TRBJ2-3|few
CSAREERAGGSPDTQYF
>TRBV7-9|TRBJ1-1|few
CASRPWGTYTEAFF
>TRBV20-1|TRBJ1-1|many
CSARDGALAGVKNTEAFF
>TRBV7-2|TRBJ2-7|few
CASGLAGYEQYF
>TRBV10-3|TRBJ2-3|many
CAISGPKGTQYF
>TRBV4-1|TRBJ1-5|few
CASSQESSVGNQPQHF
>TRBV12-3/TRBV12-4|TRBJ1-2|NA
CASSPQGDDMSGYTF
>TRBV12-3/TRBV12-4|TRBJ1-3|few
CASSLRLGNTIYF
>TRBV20-1|TRBJ2-5|few
CSARPGQGRTQYF
>TRBV12-3/TRBV12-4|TRBJ2-7|many
CASSLGGVGVYEQYF
>TRBV5-1|TRBJ1-5|NA
CASSLSSADNQPQHF
>TRBV7-9|TRBJ2-6|many
CASSLDSANVLTF
>TRBV12-3/TRBV12-4|TRBJ2-6|NA
CASSFKPGANVLTF
>TRBV11-2|TRBJ2-1|NA
CASSSRRDSYNEQFF
>TRBV6-1|TRBJ2-6|NA
CASSEAFSGANVLTF
>TRBV4-2|TRBJ2-5|NA
CASSQGTSGRRETQYF
>TRBV18|TRBJ2-1|NA
CASSPDLAKMEQFF
>TRBV5-1|TRBJ1-2|few
CASSREGQIPSYGYTF
>TRBV5-6|TRBJ2-1|NA
CASSLTGEGSYNEQFF
>TRBV12-3/TRBV12-4|TRBJ2-7|few
CASSFTQNYEQYF
>TRBV7-3|TRBJ2-1|NA
CASSLNNLAGNEQFF
>TRBV5-1|TRBJ2-3|few
CASSLVASYTSTDTQYF
>TRBV11-2|TRBJ1-2|few
CASGLYYGYTF
>TRBV5-4|TRBJ2-5|few
CASRPGGPQETQYF
>TRBV20-1|TRBJ2-3|NA
CSGPSLDTQYF
>TRBV9|TRBJ2-7|NA
CASSPRPKYEQYF
>TRBV12-3/TRBV12-4|TRBJ2-1|NA
CASSFAPQSSYNEQFF
>TRBV15|TRBJ2-7|NA
CATSRDEAGDEQYF
>TRBV20-1|TRBJ1-5|NA
CSSSRGSNQPQHF
>TRBV3-1|TRBJ2-1|NA
CASSPWTSGGSSYNEQFF
>TRBV14|TRBJ2-3|few
CASSQMRDPSTDTQYF
>TRBV10-1|TRBJ1-1|NA
CASSLWRQGTEAFF
>TRBV5-5|TRBJ2-2|few
CASSDSSGRARTGELFF